The sequence of this T cell receptor beta chain was determined in a study of blood T cell repertoires in COVID-19 (dated by TCRdb to 2018 to 2021). Concerning the study at large: The collaborator samples originated in the United States, Italy and Spain and spanned the acute and convalescent phases of COVID-19. The material from the prospective study consisted of cDNA or gDNA derived from T cells, B-cell-depleted T cells, or PBMCs. Deeply sampled blood TCRbeta repertoires from subjects exposed to, actively infected with, or recovered from COVID-19 were included in the dataset. The repertoires were released in a freely available public database intended as a resource for research on the immune response to SARS-CoV-2. The samples were drawn from two sources: the first 160 participants of the ongoing ImmuneRACE study, and approximately 1,300 subjects contributed by 6 global collaborators. Nearly every sample came with metadata listing a de-identified subject ID, COVID-19 status, age in years and sex. Where available, HLA class I and class II types were obtained from metadata supplied by the sample provider rather than from assay-based typing.

Participants in the prospective study were aged about 18 to 95 years, lived in about two dozen United States geographic areas, and enrolled through a virtual design. In the prospective study, participants were assigned to cohorts based on the clinical history participants reported in a screening survey and a study questionnaire. Recovered participants in ImmuneRACE Cohort 3 were defined as having two consecutive negative NP/OP PCR tests, clearance from a healthcare professional, or resolution of symptoms. In the prospective study, mobile phlebotomists collected whole blood, serum and a nasopharyngeal or oropharyngeal swab from each participant. Participants in the prospective study had the option to provide additional blood draws and questionnaires over a 2-month period. Blood samples from the prospective study were shipped frozen or at room temperature prior to DNA extraction. Points on this clone: There is no known antigen for this receptor. No base qualities exist here, and no much larger clone lies one base off it.

What the research found in general, with its limitations: How much clinical and demographic metadata was included differed by source and by participant, and the metadata was provided uncurated.

TCRbeta CDR3 regions were amplified from genomic DNA using the immunoSEQ Assay, a bias-controlled multiplex PCR. As for how the authors treated the data: The number of nucleated cells in each sample was estimated from the amplification of reference gene primers within the assay. Sequence reads were collapsed and filtered to measure the absolute abundance of every unique TCRbeta CDR3 rearrangement. Productive Simpson clonality was computed per sample as the square root of Simpson's diversity index over productive rearrangements. The table was pulled from immuneACCESS by TCRdb, which kept in-frame rearrangements only. Such tables lose some clones; where checked, under half of the loss comes from unresolved V genes, and the rest has no known cause. That table gives V, J and clone size, and the DNA gave D and trimming. Here the sample has more than 300,000 clones; roughly 86% occur a single time. The top ten clones comprise over 8.5% of the sample.

The TCR originated in a woman aged 25 to 45 who had recovered from COVID-19. The sample consisted of PBMCs or T cells enriched from blood (not recorded which).

The DNA is TGTGCCAGTAGTCCGGGGACAGGGGCAGGGGATCCGTACTTC. Its coded protein is CASSPGTGAGDPYF. The chain joins TRBV19 to TRBJ2-4, with 10 junctional bases fitting TRBD1. From a lookup of the germline V gene (reference sequence), CDR1 and CDR2 are LNHDA and SQIVND. Trimming accounts for 5 bases at V and 15 bases at J, while the number of junction bases matched to no gene is 13. CDR3 length: 14 amino acids, cysteine to phenylalanine. Left in the record is the CDR3 DNA by itself, 42 bases read in frame from the first base.